This TCR beta chain was recorded in a study of glioma-infiltrating T cells after dendritic cell vaccination. Study outcomes and limitations: Only a small number of patients had complete blood and tumor samples. Longer survival after dendritic cell vaccination followed higher pretreatment TIL content.

The CDR3 length is 15 residues. V was cut by 0 bases and J by 3 bases, with 10 bases left in between. Germline assignment: CDR1 SGDLS and CDR2 YYNGEE. This clone was seen once. Its target is not known. Produced via immunoSEQ multiplex PCR; TCRdb's table is partial and in-frame only. The repertoire holds around 96,000 clones, with 79% as singletons. This TCR came from a human donor with glioblastoma. Sequencing used blood, obtained before dendritic cell vaccination. The chain combines TRBV9 with TRBJ2-1, with a tentative D call TRBD2 (6 bases). The CDR3 is CASSVGPGDYNEQFF. In DNA, the CDR3 is TGTGCCAGCAGCGTAGGGCCGGGGGACTACAATGAGCAGTTCTTC.